This TCR beta chain was identified during a study of blood T cell repertoires in COVID-19. Study context: The United States, Italy and Spain were the sources of the acute and convalescent COVID-19 samples.

Germline V gene lookup returns CDR1 MNHEY and CDR2 SVGEGT. Trimming cost V 6 bases and J 5 bases; bases outside gene matches: 10. The CDR3 loop spans 17 amino acids. As processed by the authors: Amplification of reference gene primers provided the estimated nucleated cell counts. Measured with immunoSEQ multiplex PCR; TCRdb has only the in-frame clones, and not every one. D and trimming were read from the DNA, whereas the V and J calls and clone size are those reported in that table. The sample has over 85,000 clones; about 80% are singletons. The TCR was taken from a man between 65 and 79 years old with acute or convalescent COVID-19. Sequences were obtained from peripheral blood. The rearrangement links TRBV6-2 or TRBV6-3 to TRBJ2-3; 14 bases map to TRBD2. The CDR3 DNA is TGTGCCAGCAGCTCCCCGGGACTAGCGGGAGTTGTAGATACGCAGTATTTT. This translates into CASSSPGLAGVVDTQYF.